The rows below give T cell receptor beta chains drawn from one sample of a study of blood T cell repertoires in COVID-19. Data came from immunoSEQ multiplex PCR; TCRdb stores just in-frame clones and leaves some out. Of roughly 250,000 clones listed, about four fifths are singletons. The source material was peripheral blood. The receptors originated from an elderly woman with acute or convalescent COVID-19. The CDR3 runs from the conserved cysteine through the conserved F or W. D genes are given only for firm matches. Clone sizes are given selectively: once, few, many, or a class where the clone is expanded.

CDR3aa: CASSVTGGDEQFF
CDR3nt: TGTGCCAGCAGCGTTACAGGGGGCGATGAGCAGTTCTTC
abundance: -
v_gene: TRBV7-9
j_gene: TRBJ2-1
d_gene: TRBD1

CDR3aa: CASRPPGQGYEQYF
CDR3nt: TGCGCCAGCAGACCGCCGGGACAGGGTTACGAGCAGTACTTC
abundance: -
v_gene: TRBV5-1
j_gene: TRBJ2-7
d_gene: TRBD1

CDR3aa: CASSFGGQGAWEQFF
CDR3nt: TGTGCCAGCAGTTTTGGGGGACAGGGGGCATGGGAGCAGTTCTTC
abundance: -
v_gene: TRBV28
j_gene: TRBJ2-1
d_gene: TRBD1

CDR3aa: CASSQDSRNTGELFF
CDR3nt: TGTGCCAGCAGCCAAGACTCTAGAAACACCGGGGAGCTGTTTTTT
abundance: once
v_gene: TRBV4-2
j_gene: TRBJ2-2
d_gene: -

CDR3aa: CASSPQGYTGELFF
CDR3nt: TGTGCCAGCTCACCGCAGGGGTACACCGGGGAGCTGTTTTTT
abundance: few
v_gene: TRBV18
j_gene: TRBJ2-2
d_gene: -

CDR3aa: CASIPGKGKSPLHF
CDR3nt: TGTGCCAGCATTCCTGGGAAGGGGAAATCACCCCTCCACTTT
abundance: -
v_gene: TRBV2
j_gene: TRBJ1-6
d_gene: -

CDR3aa: CASSFGTGSNYGYTF
CDR3nt: TGCGCCAGCAGCTTCGGGACAGGATCGAACTATGGCTACACCTTC
abundance: -
v_gene: TRBV5-1
j_gene: TRBJ1-2
d_gene: TRBD1

CDR3aa: CASSLGEDQPQHF
CDR3nt: TGTGCCAGCAGCTTAGGAGAGGATCAGCCCCAGCATTTT
abundance: few
v_gene: TRBV7-6
j_gene: TRBJ1-5
d_gene: -

CDR3aa: CASSSGLAGGKLETQYF
CDR3nt: TGTGCCAGCAGCTCGGGACTAGCGGGGGGGAAATTGGAGACCCAGTACTTC
abundance: -
v_gene: TRBV7-3
j_gene: TRBJ2-5
d_gene: TRBD2

CDR3aa: CASSLQLRYGYTF
CDR3nt: TGTGCCAGCAGTTTACAACTTCGGTATGGCTACACCTTC
abundance: -
v_gene: TRBV12-3/TRBV12-4
j_gene: TRBJ1-2
d_gene: -

CDR3aa: CASNRGRDTEAFF
CDR3nt: TGTGCCAGCAACAGGGGGCGCGACACTGAAGCTTTCTTT
abundance: once
v_gene: TRBV6-6
j_gene: TRBJ1-1
d_gene: TRBD1

CDR3aa: CASSVDPQGGEKLFF
CDR3nt: TGTGCCAGCAGCGTAGACCCACAGGGTGGTGAAAAACTGTTTTTT
abundance: once
v_gene: TRBV9
j_gene: TRBJ1-4
d_gene: -

CDR3aa: CSARLAGGPNEQFF
CDR3nt: TGCAGCGCCCGACTAGCGGGGGGCCCCAATGAGCAGTTCTTC
abundance: few
v_gene: TRBV29-1
j_gene: TRBJ2-1
d_gene: TRBD2

CDR3aa: CASSFEGRETQYF
CDR3nt: TGTGCCAGCAGTTTCGAGGGGAGGGAGACCCAGTACTTC
abundance: -
v_gene: TRBV12-3/TRBV12-4
j_gene: TRBJ2-5
d_gene: -

CDR3aa: CATSRAKGKEKLFF
CDR3nt: TGTGCCACCAGCAGGGCTAAGGGGAAAGAAAAACTGTTTTTT
abundance: -
v_gene: TRBV15
j_gene: TRBJ1-4
d_gene: -

CDR3aa: CASSLGGSGEKLFF
CDR3nt: TGTGCCAGCAGCTTGGGCGGGTCGGGAGAAAAACTGTTTTTT
abundance: -
v_gene: TRBV5-4
j_gene: TRBJ1-4
d_gene: -

CDR3aa: CASSPPGVVKELFF
CDR3nt: TGTGCCAGCTCACCACCGGGAGTGGTGAAGGAGCTGTTTTTT
abundance: -
v_gene: TRBV18
j_gene: TRBJ2-2
d_gene: -

CDR3aa: CASRRDLSNEKLFF
CDR3nt: TGTGCCAGCAGGAGGGACTTATCTAATGAAAAACTGTTTTTT
abundance: -
v_gene: TRBV28
j_gene: TRBJ1-4
d_gene: -

CDR3aa: CASSLQGNYEQYF
CDR3nt: TGTGCCAGCAGTTTACAGGGTAACTACGAGCAGTACTTC
abundance: -
v_gene: TRBV27
j_gene: TRBJ2-7
d_gene: -

CDR3aa: CASSLEGSEFFSGANVLTF
CDR3nt: TGTGCCAGCAGCTTGGAAGGCAGCGAATTCTTCTCTGGGGCCAACGTCCTGACTTTC
abundance: -
v_gene: TRBV5-6
j_gene: TRBJ2-6
d_gene: -

CDR3aa: CAWSVVRGSGEKLFF
CDR3nt: TGTGCCTGGAGTGTCGTAAGGGGGTCAGGTGAAAAACTGTTTTTT
abundance: -
v_gene: TRBV30
j_gene: TRBJ1-4
d_gene: -

CDR3aa: CASSQTGVYGYTF
CDR3nt: TGTGCCAGCAGCCAGACAGGAGTCTATGGCTACACCTTC
abundance: -
v_gene: TRBV28
j_gene: TRBJ1-2
d_gene: -

CDR3aa: CASSKRTGQGAHEQYF
CDR3nt: TGTGCCAGCAGCAAACGAACGGGACAGGGAGCCCACGAGCAGTACTTC
abundance: -
v_gene: TRBV3-1/TRBV3-2
j_gene: TRBJ2-7
d_gene: TRBD1

CDR3aa: CASSEQGGNQPQHF
CDR3nt: TGTGCCAGCAGCGAACAGGGTGGGAACCAGCCCCAGCATTTT
abundance: -
v_gene: TRBV2
j_gene: TRBJ1-5
d_gene: -

CDR3aa: CASSVGQGGNTGELFF
CDR3nt: TGTGCCAGCAGCGTAGGACAGGGAGGGAACACCGGGGAGCTGTTTTTT
abundance: few
v_gene: TRBV9
j_gene: TRBJ2-2
d_gene: -

CDR3aa: CASSERPPGSNQPQHF
CDR3nt: TGTGCCAGCAGTGAAAGGCCACCGGGGAGCAATCAGCCCCAGCATTTT
abundance: -
v_gene: TRBV6-1
j_gene: TRBJ1-5
d_gene: -

CDR3aa: CASSFGQNYEQYF
CDR3nt: TGTGCCAGCAGCTTCGGACAGAACTACGAGCAGTACTTC
abundance: medium-sized
v_gene: TRBV7-2
j_gene: TRBJ2-7
d_gene: -

CDR3aa: CASSPLGTGLPPLHF
CDR3nt: TGTGCCAGTAGTCCGCTGGGGACAGGATTGCCCCCCCTCCACTTT
abundance: few
v_gene: TRBV19
j_gene: TRBJ1-6
d_gene: TRBD1

CDR3aa: CASSYQGAIGEQYF
CDR3nt: TGTGCCAGCAGTTACCAGGGGGCGATAGGGGAGCAGTACTTC
abundance: few
v_gene: TRBV3-1/TRBV3-2
j_gene: TRBJ2-7
d_gene: TRBD1